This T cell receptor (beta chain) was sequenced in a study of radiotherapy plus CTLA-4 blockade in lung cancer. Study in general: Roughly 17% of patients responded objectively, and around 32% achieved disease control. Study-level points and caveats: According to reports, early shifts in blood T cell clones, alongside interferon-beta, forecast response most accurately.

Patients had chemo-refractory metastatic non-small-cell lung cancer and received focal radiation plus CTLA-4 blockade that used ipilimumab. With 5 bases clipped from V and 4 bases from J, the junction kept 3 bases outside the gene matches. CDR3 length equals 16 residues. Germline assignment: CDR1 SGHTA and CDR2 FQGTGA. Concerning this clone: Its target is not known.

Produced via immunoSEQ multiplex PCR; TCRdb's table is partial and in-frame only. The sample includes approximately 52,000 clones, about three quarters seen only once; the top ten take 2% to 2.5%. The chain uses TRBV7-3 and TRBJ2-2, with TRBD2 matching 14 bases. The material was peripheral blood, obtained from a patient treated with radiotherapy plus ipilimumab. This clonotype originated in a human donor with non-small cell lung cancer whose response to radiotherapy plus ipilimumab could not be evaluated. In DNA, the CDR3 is TGTGCCAGCAGCAAGGGGACTAGCGGGAGCACCGGGGAGCTGTTTTTT. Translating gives CASSKGTSGSTGELFF. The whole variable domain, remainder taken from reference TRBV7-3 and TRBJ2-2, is GAGVSQTPSNKVTEKGKYVELRCDPISGHTALYWYRQSLGQGPEFLIYFQGTGAADDSGLPNDRFFAVRPEGSVSTLKIQRTERGDSAVYLCASSKGTSGSTGELFFGEGSRLTVL.